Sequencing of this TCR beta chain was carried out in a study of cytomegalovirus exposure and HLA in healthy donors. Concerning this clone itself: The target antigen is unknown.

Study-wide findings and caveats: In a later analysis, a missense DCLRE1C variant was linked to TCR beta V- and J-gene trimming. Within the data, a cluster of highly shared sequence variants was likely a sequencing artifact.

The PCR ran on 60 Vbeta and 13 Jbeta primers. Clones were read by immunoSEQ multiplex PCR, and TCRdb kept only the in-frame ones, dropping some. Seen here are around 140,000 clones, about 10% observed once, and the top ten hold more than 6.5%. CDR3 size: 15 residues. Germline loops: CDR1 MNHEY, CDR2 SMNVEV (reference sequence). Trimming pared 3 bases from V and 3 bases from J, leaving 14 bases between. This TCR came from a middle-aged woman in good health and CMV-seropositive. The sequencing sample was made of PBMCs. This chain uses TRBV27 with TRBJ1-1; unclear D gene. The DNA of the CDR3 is TGTGCCAGCAGTTTGACGTGGGCGTCGGACACTGAAGCTTTCTTT. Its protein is CASSLTWASDTEAFF.